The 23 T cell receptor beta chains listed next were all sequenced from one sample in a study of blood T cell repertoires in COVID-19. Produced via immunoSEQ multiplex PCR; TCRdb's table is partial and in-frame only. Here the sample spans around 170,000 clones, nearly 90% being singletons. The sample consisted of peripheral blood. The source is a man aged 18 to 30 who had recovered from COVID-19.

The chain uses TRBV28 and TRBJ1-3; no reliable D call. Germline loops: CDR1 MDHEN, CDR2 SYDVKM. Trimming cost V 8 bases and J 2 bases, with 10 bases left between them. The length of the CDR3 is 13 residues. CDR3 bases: TGTGCCAGCCTCCGAGGAGCTGGAAACACCATATATTTT. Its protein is CASLRGAGNTIYF.

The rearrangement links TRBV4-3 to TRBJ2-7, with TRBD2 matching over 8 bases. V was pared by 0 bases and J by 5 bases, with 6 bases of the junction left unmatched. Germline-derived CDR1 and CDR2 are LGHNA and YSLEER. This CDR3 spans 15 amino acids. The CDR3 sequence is CASSQDRAGEDEQYF. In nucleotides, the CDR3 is TGCGCCAGCAGCCAAGATCGAGCGGGAGAGGACGAGCAGTACTTC.

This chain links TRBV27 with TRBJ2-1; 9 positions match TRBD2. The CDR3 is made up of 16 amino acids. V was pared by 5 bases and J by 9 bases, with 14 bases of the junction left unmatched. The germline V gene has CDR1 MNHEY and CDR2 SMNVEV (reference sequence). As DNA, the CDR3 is TGTGCCAGCAGTCTTGTGGCGGCGGGAGGGCCAAGTGAGCAGTTCTTC. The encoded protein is CASSLVAAGGPSEQFF.

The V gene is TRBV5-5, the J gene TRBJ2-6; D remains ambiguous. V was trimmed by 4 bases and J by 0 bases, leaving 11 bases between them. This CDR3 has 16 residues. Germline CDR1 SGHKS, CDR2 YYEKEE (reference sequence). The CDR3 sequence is CASSTQSASGANVLTF. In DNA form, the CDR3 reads TGTGCCAGCAGCACACAGTCTGCCTCTGGGGCCAACGTCCTGACTTTC.

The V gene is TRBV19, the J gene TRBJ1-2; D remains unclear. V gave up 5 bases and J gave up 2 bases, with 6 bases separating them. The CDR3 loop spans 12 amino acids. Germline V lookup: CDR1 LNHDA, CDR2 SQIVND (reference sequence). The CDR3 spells CASSQKNYGYTF. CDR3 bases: TGTGCCAGTAGTCAGAAAAACTATGGCTACACCTTC.

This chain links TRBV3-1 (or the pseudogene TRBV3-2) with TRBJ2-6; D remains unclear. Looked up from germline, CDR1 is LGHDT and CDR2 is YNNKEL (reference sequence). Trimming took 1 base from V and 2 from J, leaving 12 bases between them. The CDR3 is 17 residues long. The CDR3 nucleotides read TGTGCCAGCAGCCAAGGTTTCTCACTTCCTGGGGCCAACGTCCTGACTTTC. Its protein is CASSQGFSLPGANVLTF.

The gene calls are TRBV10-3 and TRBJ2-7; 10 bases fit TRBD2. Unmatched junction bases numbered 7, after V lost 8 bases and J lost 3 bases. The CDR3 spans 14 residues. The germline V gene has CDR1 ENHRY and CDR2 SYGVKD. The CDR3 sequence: CAIRTSGTNYEQYF. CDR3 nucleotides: TGTGCCATCCGGACTAGCGGAACTAACTACGAGCAGTACTTC.

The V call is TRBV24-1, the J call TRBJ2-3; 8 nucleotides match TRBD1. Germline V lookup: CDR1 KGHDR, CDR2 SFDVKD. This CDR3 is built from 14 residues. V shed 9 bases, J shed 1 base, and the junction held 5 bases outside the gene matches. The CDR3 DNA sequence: TGTGCCACCCCACCGGGACAGGGCACAGATACGCAGTATTTT. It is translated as CATPPGQGTDTQYF.

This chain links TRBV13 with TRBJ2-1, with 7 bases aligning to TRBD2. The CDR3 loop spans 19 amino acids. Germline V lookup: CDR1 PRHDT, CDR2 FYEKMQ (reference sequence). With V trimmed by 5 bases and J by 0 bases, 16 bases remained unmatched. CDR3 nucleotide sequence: TGTGCCAGCAGCCTCCTCGGCGGGAGCTACCAGAGCTCCTACAATGAGCAGTTCTTC. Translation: CASSLLGGSYQSSYNEQFF.

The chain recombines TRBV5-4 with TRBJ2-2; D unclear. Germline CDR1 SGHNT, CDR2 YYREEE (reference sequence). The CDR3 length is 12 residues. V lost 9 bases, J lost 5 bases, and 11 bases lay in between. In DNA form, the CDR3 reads TGTGCCACCCCGGTCGCTACCGGGGAGCTGTTTTTT. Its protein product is CATPVATGELFF. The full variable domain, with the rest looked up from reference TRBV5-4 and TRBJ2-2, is ETGVTQSPTHLIKTRGQQVTLRCSSQSGHNTVSWYQQALGQGPQFIFQYYREEENGRGNFPPRFSGLQFPNYSSELNVNALELDDSALYLCATPVATGELFFGEGSRLTVL.

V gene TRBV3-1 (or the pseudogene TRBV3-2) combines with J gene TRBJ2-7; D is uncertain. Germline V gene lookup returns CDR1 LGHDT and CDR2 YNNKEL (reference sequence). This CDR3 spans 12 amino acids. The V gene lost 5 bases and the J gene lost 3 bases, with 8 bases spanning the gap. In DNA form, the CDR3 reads TGTGCCAGCAGCGTCCGGAGCTACGAGCAGTACTTC. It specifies CASSVRSYEQYF.

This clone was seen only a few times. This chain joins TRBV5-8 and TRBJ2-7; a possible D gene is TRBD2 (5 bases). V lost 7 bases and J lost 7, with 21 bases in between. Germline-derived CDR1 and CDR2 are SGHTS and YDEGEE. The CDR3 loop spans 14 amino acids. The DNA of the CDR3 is TGTGCCAGCGGCACCAATCGAGCGGTTAGGGAGCAGTACTTC. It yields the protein CASGTNRAVREQYF.

The CDR3 coding sequence is TGTGCCAGCAGCTCGGGACTAGCGGGAGGTCCCTCCTACAATGAGCAGTTCTTC. Translated: CASSSGLAGGPSYNEQFF. The chain uses TRBV7-9 and TRBJ2-1; 15 bases match TRBD2. Looked up from germline, CDR1 is SEHNR and CDR2 is FQNEAQ (reference sequence). With 4 bases clipped from V and 0 bases from J, the junction kept 4 bases outside the gene matches. The CDR3 sequence is 18 residues long.

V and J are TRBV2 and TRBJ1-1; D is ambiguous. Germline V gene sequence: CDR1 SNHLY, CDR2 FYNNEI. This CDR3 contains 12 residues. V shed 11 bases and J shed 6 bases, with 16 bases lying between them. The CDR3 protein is CAGLTGKPEAFF. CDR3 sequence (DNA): TGTGCCGGATTAACGGGGAAGCCTGAAGCTTTCTTT. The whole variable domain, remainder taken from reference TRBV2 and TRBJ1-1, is EPEVTQTPSHQVTQMGQEVILRCVPISNHLYFYWYRQILGQKVEFLVSFYNNEISEKSEIFDDQFSVERPDGSNFTLKIRSTKLEDSAMYFCAGLTGKPEAFFGQGTRLTVV.

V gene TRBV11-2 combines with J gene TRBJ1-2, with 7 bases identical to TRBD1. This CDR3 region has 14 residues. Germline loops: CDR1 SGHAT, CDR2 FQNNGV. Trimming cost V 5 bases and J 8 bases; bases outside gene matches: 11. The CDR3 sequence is CASSPGQARGGYTF. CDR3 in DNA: TGTGCCAGCAGCCCAGGACAGGCCCGTGGAGGCTACACCTTC.

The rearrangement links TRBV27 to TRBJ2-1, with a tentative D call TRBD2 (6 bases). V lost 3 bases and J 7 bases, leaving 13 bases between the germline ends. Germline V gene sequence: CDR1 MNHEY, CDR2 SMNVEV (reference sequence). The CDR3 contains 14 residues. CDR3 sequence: CASSFGTTSNEQFF. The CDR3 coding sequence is TGTGCCAGCAGTTTCGGGACGACTAGTAATGAGCAGTTCTTC.

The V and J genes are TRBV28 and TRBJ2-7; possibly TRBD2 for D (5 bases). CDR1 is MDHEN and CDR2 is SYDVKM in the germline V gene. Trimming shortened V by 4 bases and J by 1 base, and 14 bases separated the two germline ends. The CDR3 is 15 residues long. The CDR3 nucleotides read TGTGCCAGCAGTTCCGTGGGCGGGTCGTCCTACGAGCAGTACTTC. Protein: CASSSVGGSSYEQYF.

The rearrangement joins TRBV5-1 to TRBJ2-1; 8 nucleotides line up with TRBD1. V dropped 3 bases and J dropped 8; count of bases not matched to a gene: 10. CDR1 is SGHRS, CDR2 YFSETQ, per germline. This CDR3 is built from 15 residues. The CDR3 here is CASSSGQEGLDEQFF. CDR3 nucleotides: TGCGCCAGCAGCTCGGGACAGGAAGGTCTCGATGAGCAGTTCTTC.

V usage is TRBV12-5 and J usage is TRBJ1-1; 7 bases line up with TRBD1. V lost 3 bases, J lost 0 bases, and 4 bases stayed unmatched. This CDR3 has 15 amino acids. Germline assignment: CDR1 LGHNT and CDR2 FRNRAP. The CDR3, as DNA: TGTGCTAGTGGTTTCGAGGGGGCATTGAACACTGAAGCTTTCTTT. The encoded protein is CASGFEGALNTEAFF.

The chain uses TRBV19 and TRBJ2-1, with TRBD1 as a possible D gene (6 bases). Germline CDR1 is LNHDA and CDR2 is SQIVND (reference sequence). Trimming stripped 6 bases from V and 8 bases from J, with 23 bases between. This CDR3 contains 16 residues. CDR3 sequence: CASSRATGIINDEQFF. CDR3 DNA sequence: TGTGCCAGTAGCCGAGCTACAGGGATCATTAACGATGAGCAGTTCTTC.

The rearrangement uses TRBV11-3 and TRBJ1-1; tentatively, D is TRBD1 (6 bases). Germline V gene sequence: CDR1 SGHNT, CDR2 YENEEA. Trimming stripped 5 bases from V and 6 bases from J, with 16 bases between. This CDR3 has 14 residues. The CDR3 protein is CASSRDTRSPEAFF. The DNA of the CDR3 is TGTGCCAGCAGCCGGGACACCCGATCTCCTGAAGCTTTCTTT.

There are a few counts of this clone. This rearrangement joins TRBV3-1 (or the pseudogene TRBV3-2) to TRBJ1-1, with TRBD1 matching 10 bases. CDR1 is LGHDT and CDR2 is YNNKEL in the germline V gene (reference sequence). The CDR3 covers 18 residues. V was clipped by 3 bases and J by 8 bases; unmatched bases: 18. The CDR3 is CASSHIKRDRGAEMEAFF. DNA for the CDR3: TGTGCCAGCAGCCACATAAAAAGGGACAGGGGCGCGGAGATGGAAGCTTTCTTT.

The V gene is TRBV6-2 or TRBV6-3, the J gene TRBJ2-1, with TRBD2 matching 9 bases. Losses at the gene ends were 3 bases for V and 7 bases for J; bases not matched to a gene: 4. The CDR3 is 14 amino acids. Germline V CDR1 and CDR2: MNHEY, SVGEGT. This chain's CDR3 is CASSYGLAGNEQFF. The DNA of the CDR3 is TGTGCCAGCAGTTATGGCCTAGCGGGGAATGAGCAGTTCTTC.